The T cell receptor beta chain under discussion was sequenced for a study of metastatic and nonmetastatic thyroid tumors. The wider study: The study looked at repertoires side by side in blood and in tumor or nodule tissue from malignant and benign thyroid patients.

The CDR3 is 14 amino acids. V shed 7 bases and J shed 8 bases, with 20 bases lying between them. Original handling: The study took CDR3 differences across clinicopathological groups and made a distant-metastasis classifier for papillary thyroid cancer from them. Using MiXCR, TCRdb reanalyzed the PCR reads. The V and J calls, along with clone size, are taken from TCRdb and not from the paper's own processing. The table lists 15,000 to 20,000 clones, 25% to 30% of them singletons, with around 12% in the top ten. By its share, this clone is medium-sized. What it binds is unknown. Study-wide findings and caveats: Reportedly, malignant thyroid tumors had significantly higher TCR beta diversity than benign nodules, in blood and tumor.

Patients had received no treatment of any kind before thyroid surgery. The sequence was obtained from a male donor with papillary thyroid cancer or a benign thyroid nodule (not recorded which). Some clones in this sample may be carry-over from other donors' samples. Sequencing used tumor tissue. The chain has TRBV12-3 or TRBV12-4 and TRBJ1-2; D remains unclear. CDR3 sequence reads: CASKSRTDSYGYTF. The CDR3 DNA reads as TGTGCCAGCAAATCACGGACTGATTCCTACGGCTACACCTTC.